The clone carrying this T cell receptor beta chain occurred a few times. This record comes from a study of PD-L1 blockade in urothelial cancer. CDR3 length: 14 residues. The germline V gene has CDR1 KGHSH and CDR2 LQKENI. J lost 6 bases, V lost 3 bases, and 7 bases had no gene match. What went into each PCR as a spike was synthetic TCR analog templates. Profiling relied on immunoSEQ multiplex PCR, and the TCRdb table lists in-frame clones only, not all of them. The top ten hold approximately 25% of the sample, which has 45,000 or so clones, 70% to 90% seen once. Time point indicated: pretreatment peripheral blood.

The chain employs TRBV18 and TRBJ2-7; 8 nucleotides align to TRBD1. Sequenced here: PBMCs, sampled around atezolizumab (anti-PD-L1) treatment. This TCR was sampled from a donor at least 40 years old with urothelial cancer. This CDR3 reads CASSPPNRGSEQYF. The DNA of the CDR3 is TGTGCCAGCTCACCGCCTAACAGGGGGAGCGAGCAGTACTTC.